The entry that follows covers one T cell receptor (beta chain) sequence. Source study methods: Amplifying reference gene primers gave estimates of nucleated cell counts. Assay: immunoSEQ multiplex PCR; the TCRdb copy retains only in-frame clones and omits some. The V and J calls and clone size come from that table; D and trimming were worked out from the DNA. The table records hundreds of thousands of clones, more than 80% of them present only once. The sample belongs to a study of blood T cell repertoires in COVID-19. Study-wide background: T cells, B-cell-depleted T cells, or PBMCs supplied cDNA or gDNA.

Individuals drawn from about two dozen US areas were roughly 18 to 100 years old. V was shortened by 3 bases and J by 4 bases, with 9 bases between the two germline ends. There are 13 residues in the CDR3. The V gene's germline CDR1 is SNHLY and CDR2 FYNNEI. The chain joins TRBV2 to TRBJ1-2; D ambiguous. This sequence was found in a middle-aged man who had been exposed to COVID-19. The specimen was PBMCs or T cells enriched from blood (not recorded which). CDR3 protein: CASSDQWFYGYTF. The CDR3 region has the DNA TGTGCCAGCAGTGATCAGTGGTTCTATGGCTACACCTTC.